This TCR beta chain stems from a study of blood T cell repertoires in COVID-19. The CDR3 is 13 amino acids. The V gene's germline CDR1 is MDHEN and CDR2 SYDVKM. V was pared by 8 bases and J by 2 bases, with 1 base of the junction left unmatched. Generated by immunoSEQ multiplex PCR, the TCRdb table keeps only in-frame clones and is missing some. The profile shows about 300,000 clones, about nine tenths of them singletons. This receptor was identified in a man aged 18 to 35 with active or convalescent COVID-19. Material: peripheral blood. This rearrangement joins TRBV28 to TRBJ1-2, with TRBD1 identical over 11 bases. CDR3 in DNA: TGTGCCAGCGGGGACAGGGGGAACTATGGCTACACCTTC. This translates into CASGDRGNYGYTF.